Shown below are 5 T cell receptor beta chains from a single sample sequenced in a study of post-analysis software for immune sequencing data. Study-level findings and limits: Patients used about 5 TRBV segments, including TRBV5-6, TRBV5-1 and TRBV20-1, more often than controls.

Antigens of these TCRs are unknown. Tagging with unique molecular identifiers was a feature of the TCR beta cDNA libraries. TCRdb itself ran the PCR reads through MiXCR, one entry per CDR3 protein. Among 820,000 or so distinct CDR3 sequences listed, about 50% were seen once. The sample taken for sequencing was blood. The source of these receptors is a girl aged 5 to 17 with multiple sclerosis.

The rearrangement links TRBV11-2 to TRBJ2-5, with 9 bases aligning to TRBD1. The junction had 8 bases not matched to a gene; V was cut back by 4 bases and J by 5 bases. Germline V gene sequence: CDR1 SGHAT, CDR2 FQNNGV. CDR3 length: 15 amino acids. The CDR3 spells CASSSHTGTGETQYF. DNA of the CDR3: TGTGCCAGCAGCTCTCATACCGGGACAGGGGAGACCCAGTACTTC. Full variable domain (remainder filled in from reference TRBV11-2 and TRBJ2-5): EAGVAQSPRYKIIEKRQSVAFWCNPISGHATLYWYQQILGQGPKLLIQFQNNGVVDDSQLPKDRFSAERLKGVDSTLKIQPAKLEDSAVYLCASSSHTGTGETQYFGPGTRLLVL.

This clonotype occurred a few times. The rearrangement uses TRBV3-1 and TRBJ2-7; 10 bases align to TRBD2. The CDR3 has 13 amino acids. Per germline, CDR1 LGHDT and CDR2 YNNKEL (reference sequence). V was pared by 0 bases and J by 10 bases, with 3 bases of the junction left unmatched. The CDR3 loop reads CASSQDLAGDQYF. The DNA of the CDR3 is TGTGCCAGCAGCCAAGACCTAGCGGGAGACCAGTACTTC.

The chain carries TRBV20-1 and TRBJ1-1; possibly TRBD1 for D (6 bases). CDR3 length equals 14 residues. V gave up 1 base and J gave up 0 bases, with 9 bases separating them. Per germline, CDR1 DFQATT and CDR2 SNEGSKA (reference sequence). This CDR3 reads CSARVGGLNTEAFF. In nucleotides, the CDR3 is TGCAGTGCTAGAGTCGGGGGCTTGAACACTGAAGCTTTCTTT.

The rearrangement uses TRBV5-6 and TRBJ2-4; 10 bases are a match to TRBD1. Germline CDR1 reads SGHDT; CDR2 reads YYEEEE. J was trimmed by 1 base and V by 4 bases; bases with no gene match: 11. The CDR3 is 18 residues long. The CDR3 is CASSPEGTGAWAKNIQYF. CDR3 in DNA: TGTGCCAGCAGCCCAGAGGGGACAGGGGCGTGGGCCAAAAACATTCAGTACTTC.

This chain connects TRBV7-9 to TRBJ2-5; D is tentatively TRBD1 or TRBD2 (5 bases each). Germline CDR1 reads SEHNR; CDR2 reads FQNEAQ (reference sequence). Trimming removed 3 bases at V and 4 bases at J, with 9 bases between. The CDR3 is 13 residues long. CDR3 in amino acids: CASSFRDAETQYF. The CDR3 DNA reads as TGTGCCAGCAGCTTCCGGGACGCAGAGACCCAGTACTTC.